The rows below give T cell receptor beta chains drawn from one sample of a study of blood T cell repertoires in COVID-19. TCRdb's copy holds only in-frame clones and misses some; the assay was immunoSEQ multiplex PCR. The data contain hundreds of thousands of clones, around 89% of them singletons. Input material: peripheral blood. The receptor set was obtained from a middle-aged man with acute or convalescent COVID-19. Each CDR3 is given with its conserved first and last residue.

v_call,j_call,cdr3_aa
TRBV7-2,TRBJ1-1,CASSLGRAVNTEAFF
TRBV6-5,TRBJ1-3,CASNGQGQIGNTIYF
TRBV11-2,TRBJ1-2,CASSFGEGYTF
TRBV2,TRBJ2-1,CASSLTSYEQFF
TRBV4-2,TRBJ2-1,CASSPGGPAYNEQFF
TRBV2,TRBJ1-4,CASKPTATNEKLFF
TRBV6-5,TRBJ1-2,CAVKQGPNTNYGYTF
TRBV30,TRBJ1-2,CAWSRSRTGGPAF
TRBV30,TRBJ2-7,CAWDEGLAAYEQYF
TRBV5-1,TRBJ2-7,CASSLAGTGFYEQYF
TRBV11-2,TRBJ2-7,CASSLTRDSYEQYF
TRBV7-9,TRBJ1-5,CASSPLGDQPQHF
TRBV6-4,TRBJ2-1,CASSLNGLGFGNEQFF
TRBV6-5,TRBJ1-1,CASRRDRGPNTETFF
TRBV7-9,TRBJ2-1,CASSPTGGEQFF
TRBV19,TRBJ2-3,CASSTRGRGDTDTQYF
TRBV5-1,TRBJ2-1,CASSSPGLAGYGTGYHEQFF
TRBV29-1,TRBJ1-2,CSVPGTDYGYTF
TRBV18,TRBJ1-3,CASSRAFSSARDTIYF
TRBV5-6,TRBJ1-1,CASSLSRAGNTEAFF
TRBV7-3,TRBJ2-1,CASSLTGADHNEQFF
TRBV10-3,TRBJ1-2,CAISEPGSDGYTF
TRBV29-1,TRBJ2-6,CSVPTPGQGSGANVLTF
TRBV7-6,TRBJ2-7,CASSTGHLTYEQYF
TRBV18,TRBJ1-6,CASSPSGWGSPLHF
TRBV3-1/TRBV3-2,TRBJ2-2,CASSQVSDRNTGELFF
TRBV7-6,TRBJ1-4,CASSAGTGGASGEKLFF
TRBV24-1,TRBJ1-1,CATSDARGLGEAFF
TRBV5-1,TRBJ1-1,CASSKQGTTEAFF
TRBV24-1,TRBJ2-2,CATQGSGELFF
TRBV2,TRBJ2-1,CASTTIASVYNEQFF
TRBV5-6,TRBJ1-4,CASSSGTGYEKLFF
TRBV19,TRBJ2-1,CASRPTSGYNEQFF
TRBV10-3,TRBJ1-2,CAISLGQGYGYTF
TRBV7-9,TRBJ1-2,CASGNLGQGRGYGYTF
TRBV14,TRBJ2-3,CASSFGTTRTDTQYF
TRBV6-6,TRBJ2-6,CASSKTGSSGANVLTF
TRBV5-1,TRBJ2-7,CASSLQGTTYEQYF
TRBV10-3,TRBJ2-1,CAIEDSTGGSSGAYNEQFF
TRBV11-3,TRBJ2-2,CASSLERTGGTGELFF
TRBV11-2,TRBJ1-1,CASSFLKGANTEAFF
TRBV6-2/TRBV6-3,TRBJ1-5,CASSYGRGDQPQHF
TRBV7-9,TRBJ2-6,CASSLGGNNVLTF
TRBV19,TRBJ1-1,CASRSGQGMRDTEAFF
TRBV11-3,TRBJ1-6,CASSSRDSPLHF
TRBV5-8,TRBJ1-5,CASSLGQGQPQHF
TRBV6-5,TRBJ2-2,CASGGGRPVGGELFF
TRBV5-1,TRBJ1-2,CASSLDRSYGYTF
TRBV5-4,TRBJ1-1,CASSQGRGMLNTEAFF
TRBV10-3,TRBJ1-5,CAISRQDSNQPQHF
TRBV6-4,TRBJ1-5,CASSEYSNQPQHF